The 26 T cell receptor beta chains listed next were all sequenced from one sample in a study of blood T cells in healthy people across ages. The second PCR ran roughly 6 to 11 cycles with a sample-barcoded 5' primer and J-beta primers. In TCRdb, the 5' RACE reads were re-called with MiXCR into one record per CDR3 protein. The data contain about 970,000 distinct CDR3 sequences, just over 50% of them seen just once; the ten biggest clones take up about a fifth. Sequencing was done on a sample of blood. The source of these receptors is an older woman in good health.

CDR3 DNA sequence: TGTGCCAGCAGCTTATTGGTGGATACGCAGTATTTT. Translation gives CASSLLVDTQYF. The genes are TRBV7-2 and TRBJ2-3; D unresolved. Trimming removed 2 bases at V and 6 bases at J, with 6 bases between. The CDR3 sequence is 12 residues long. CDR1 and CDR2 (germline): SGHTA, FQGNSA.

This clonotype was observed a few times. The chain has TRBV4-1 and TRBJ2-5, with unresolved D. CDR3 length: 17 amino acids. Germline CDR1 is MGHRA and CDR2 is YSYEKL. Trimming cost V 4 bases and J 2 bases, with 20 bases left between them. CDR3 coding DNA: TGCGCCAGCAGCCTCCATCCGCTTGGTATAGGACAAGAGACCCAGTACTTC. It codes for CASSLHPLGIGQETQYF.

The chain carries TRBV6-5 and TRBJ1-2; 10 bases match TRBD1. Germline V CDR1 and CDR2: MNHEY, SVGAGI. V shed 6 bases, J shed 8 bases, and the junction held 6 bases outside the gene matches. There are 13 residues in the CDR3. The CDR3 nucleotides are TGTGCCAGCAGGCCGGGACAGGGGACGGGCTACACCTTC. This encodes CASRPGQGTGYTF.

This clonotype was counted a few times. The genes are TRBV29-1 and TRBJ2-7; TRBD1 agrees at 10 bases. Germline trimming cut 8 bases from V and 4 bases from J; bases unmatched to any gene: 5. Germline assignment: CDR1 SQVTM and CDR2 ANQGSEA. This CDR3 is 12 amino acids long. The CDR3 DNA sequence: TGCAGCCCCCCGGGACAGGGGTACGAGCAGTACTTC. Amino acid sequence: CSPPGQGYEQYF.

The chain links TRBV20-1 to TRBJ1-1; maybe TRBD1 (6 bases). This CDR3 contains 14 residues. V gave up 6 bases and J gave up 1 base, with 15 bases separating them. From germline, CDR1 is DFQATT and CDR2 SNEGSKA (reference sequence). The CDR3 nucleotides read TGCAGTGCCGCGGGGACAAACAAGAACACTGAAGCTTTCTTT. As protein: CSAAGTNKNTEAFF.

The genes are TRBV27 and TRBJ2-5, with D unresolved. Trimming took off 6 bases at V and 1 base at J, with 9 bases between the two ends. The CDR3 is 13 residues long. Germline CDR1 MNHEY, CDR2 SMNVEV (reference sequence). The CDR3, as DNA: TGTGCCAGCAGAAGAGCTGTCCAAGAGACCCAGTACTTC. Translated: CASRRAVQETQYF.

The chain employs TRBV19 and TRBJ2-5, with D possibly TRBD2 on 5 matching bases. Germline CDR1 reads LNHDA; CDR2 reads SQIVND (reference sequence). This CDR3 comprises 14 residues. V was cut by 2 bases and J by 5 bases, with 12 bases left in between. The CDR3 coding sequence is TGTGCCAGTAGTATAATCCCAGCGGCGGAGACCCAGTACTTC. Amino acids: CASSIIPAAETQYF.

This clonotype showed up just a few times. This chain uses TRBV4-3 with TRBJ2-1, with TRBD2 matching over 10 bases. J lost 10 bases, V lost 4 bases, and 10 bases had no gene match. This CDR3 comprises 15 residues. Per the germline V gene, CDR1 is LGHNA and CDR2 is YSLEER. Written as DNA, the CDR3 is TGCGCCAGCAGCCCCCTAGCGGGGGCGAACGGCGAGCAGTTCTTC. Encoded protein: CASSPLAGANGEQFF.

The chain uses TRBV5-5 and TRBJ2-5, with 7 bases matching TRBD1. This CDR3 has 16 amino acids. V trimming: 2 bases; J trimming: 2 bases; junction bases outside the gene matches: 9. Germline V gene data show CDR1 as SGHKS and CDR2 as YYEKEE (reference sequence). The CDR3 spells CASSFAWDRNQETQYF. DNA of the CDR3: TGTGCCAGCAGCTTCGCGTGGGACAGAAATCAAGAGACCCAGTACTTC.

This clonotype was observed a few times. Written as DNA, the CDR3 is TGTGCCATCAGTGGTGACAGGGAAGTTGGATACGAGCAGTACTTC. Encoded protein: CAISGDREVGYEQYF. The rearrangement links TRBV10-3 to TRBJ2-7; 7 positions match TRBD1. Germline V gives CDR1 ENHRY, CDR2 SYGVKD. The CDR3 has 15 residues. J was trimmed by 4 bases and V by 4 bases; bases with no gene match: 10.

The chain combines TRBV6-2 or TRBV6-3 with TRBJ2-4; D is perhaps TRBD2 (6 bases). The CDR3 runs 12 residues. The V gene lost 5 bases and the J gene lost 15 bases, with 17 bases spanning the gap. Germline loops: CDR1 MNHEY, CDR2 SVGEGT. The CDR3 region is CASSPTRDSRYF. CDR3 in DNA: TGTGCCAGCAGTCCAACACGGGACTCGAGGTACTTC.

This clonotype appeared a few times. The chain couples TRBV2 to TRBJ2-7; D is ambiguous. This CDR3 has 13 amino acids. Germline loops: CDR1 SNHLY, CDR2 FYNNEI. V was shortened by 5 bases and J by 4 bases, with 12 bases between the two germline ends. The CDR3 DNA is TGTGCCAGCAGTCCGAGACCTGATTACGAGCAGTACTTC. It encodes CASSPRPDYEQYF.

The rearrangement uses TRBV4-3 and TRBJ2-1, with D possibly matching TRBD2 (5 bases). With 2 bases removed from V and 0 bases from J, the gap between germline ends came to 11 bases. Germline loops: CDR1 LGHNA, CDR2 YSLEER. The CDR3 is 16 residues long. CDR3 residues: CASSQLTGSSYNEQFF. DNA of the CDR3: TGCGCCAGCAGCCAACTGACGGGGTCCTCCTACAATGAGCAGTTCTTC.

This clonotype was found a few times. The chain is built from TRBV12-3 or TRBV12-4 and TRBJ1-2, with D unresolved. Between the trimmed V and J ends, which lost 5 bases and 4 bases, there was a span of 8 bases. CDR3 size: 12 residues. The chain's CDR3 is CASSQISYGYTF. As DNA, the CDR3 is TGTGCCAGCAGTCAAATTTCCTATGGCTACACCTTC.

Only a few counts were recorded for this clonotype. The V and J genes are TRBV6-2 or TRBV6-3 and TRBJ2-5; the match to TRBD2 covers 7 bases. This CDR3 contains 12 residues. The germline V gene has CDR1 MNHEY and CDR2 SVGEGT. With 4 bases clipped from V and 4 bases from J, the junction kept 0 bases outside the gene matches. The CDR3 loop is CASSWTRETQYF. The CDR3 DNA follows: TGTGCCAGCAGTTGGACTAGAGAGACCCAGTACTTC.

The chain links TRBV7-3 to TRBJ1-2; no reliable D call. V was cut by 2 bases and J by 2 bases, with 12 bases left in between. Germline values: CDR1 SGHTA, CDR2 FQGTGA. The CDR3 contains 15 residues. CDR3 loop: CASSLEGRQNYGYTF. The CDR3 nucleotides read TGTGCCAGCAGCTTAGAGGGCAGACAAAACTATGGCTACACCTTC.

The rearrangement links TRBV11-2 to TRBJ2-5; D is uncertain. V was pared by 2 bases and J by 5 bases, with 9 bases between. The CDR3 spans 13 residues. Germline V gives CDR1 SGHAT, CDR2 FQNNGV. DNA for the CDR3: TGTGCCAGCAGCTTAAGCCCCCCGGAGACCCAGTACTTC. Its protein product is CASSLSPPETQYF.

V and J are TRBV28 and TRBJ2-7; 8 positions agree with TRBD1. Germline lookup yields CDR1 MDHEN and CDR2 SYDVKM. V was clipped by 7 bases and J by 2 bases; unmatched bases: 7. The CDR3 loop spans 14 amino acids. CDR3 nucleotides: TGTGCCAGCACCCTGGGGGACAGGACCTACGAGCAGTACTTC. It is translated as CASTLGDRTYEQYF. The full variable domain, with the rest looked up from reference TRBV28 and TRBJ2-7, is DVKVTQSSRYLVKRTGEKVFLECVQDMDHENMFWYRQDPGLGLRLIYFSYDVKMKEKGDIPEGYSVSREKKERFSLILESASTNQTSMYLCASTLGDRTYEQYFGPGTRLTVT.

This clonotype was detected only a few times. The genes are TRBV24-1 and TRBJ2-7, with 7 bases aligning to TRBD1. The V gene's germline CDR1 is KGHDR and CDR2 SFDVKD. With V trimmed by 4 bases and J by 2 bases, 10 bases remained unmatched. The CDR3 spans 16 residues. The CDR3 spells CATSDPRDSYAYEQYF. In DNA, the CDR3 is TGTGCCACCAGTGACCCACGGGACAGTTATGCCTACGAGCAGTACTTC.

This sequence joins TRBV25-1 and TRBJ2-2; D uncertain. CDR3 length: 12 amino acids. The ends were cut back, 4 bases at V and 5 bases at J, with 5 bases in the middle. Germline CDR1 and CDR2: MGHDK and SYGVNS. The CDR3 coding sequence is TGTGCCAGCAGTGCCGAAACCGGGGAGCTGTTTTTT. Protein: CASSAETGELFF.

The chain carries TRBV20-1 and TRBJ2-1; 8 positions agree with TRBD2. Germline CDR1 DFQATT, CDR2 SNEGSKA (reference sequence). Germline trimming cut 3 bases from V and 6 bases from J; bases unmatched to any gene: 13. The CDR3 totals 16 residues. The CDR3 DNA sequence: TGCAGTGCTAGCCACCGGGAGGGCCTAAGTCTCAATGAGCAGTTCTTC. This gives the protein CSASHREGLSLNEQFF.

The V and J genes are TRBV2 and TRBJ1-5, with 8 bases lining up with TRBD1. The CDR3 length is 15 residues. The V gene's germline CDR1 is SNHLY and CDR2 FYNNEI. V shed 4 bases, J shed 0 bases, and the junction held 2 bases outside the gene matches. Written as DNA, the CDR3 is TGTGCCAGCAGTGCCGGACAGGGTAGCAATCAGCCCCAGCATTTT. Protein sequence: CASSAGQGSNQPQHF.

In this sample, this clonotype turned up a few times. V and J are TRBV5-1 and TRBJ2-1, with 7 bases identical to TRBD2. Trimming cost V 1 base and J 9 bases; bases outside gene matches: 10. The germline V gene has CDR1 SGHRS and CDR2 YFSETQ. CDR3 length equals 15 residues. The CDR3 loop is CASSLSGSGTGEQFF. In nucleotides, the CDR3 is TGCGCCAGCAGCTTGTCGGGAAGCGGGACGGGTGAGCAGTTCTTC.

The V call is TRBV9, the J call TRBJ2-1, with D possibly TRBD2 on 5 matching bases. This CDR3 has 11 amino acids. Germline V lookup: CDR1 SGDLS, CDR2 YYNGEE. V lost 3 bases and J lost 9, with 7 bases in between. The CDR3 spells CASSAGSEQFF. The CDR3 bases are TGTGCCAGCAGCGCGGGAAGTGAGCAGTTCTTC. The full variable domain, completed using reference TRBV9 and TRBJ2-1, is DSGVTQTPKHLITATGQRVTLRCSPRSGDLSVYWYQQSLDQGLQFLIQYYNGEERAKGNILERFSAQQFPDLHSELNLSSLELGDSALYFCASSAGSEQFFGPGTRLTVL.

V and J are TRBV12-3 or TRBV12-4 and TRBJ2-6; D is possibly TRBD1 (6 bases). V was pared by 5 bases and J by 2 bases, with 10 bases between. This CDR3 region has 15 residues. The CDR3 DNA reads TGTGCCAGCAGTGAGAACAGGGCTGGGGCCAACGTCCTGACTTTC. It specifies CASSENRAGANVLTF.

This clonotype was picked up many times. The chain combines TRBV7-8 with TRBJ2-7; 8 positions match TRBD2. V was clipped by 0 bases and J by 4 bases; unmatched bases: 2. In germline, CDR1 is SGHVS, CDR2 FQNEAQ. CDR3 length: 14 residues. For the CDR3, the DNA is TGTGCCAGCAGCTTAGCCCGGGGGGGATACGAGCAGTACTTC. Translated, it gives CASSLARGGYEQYF.